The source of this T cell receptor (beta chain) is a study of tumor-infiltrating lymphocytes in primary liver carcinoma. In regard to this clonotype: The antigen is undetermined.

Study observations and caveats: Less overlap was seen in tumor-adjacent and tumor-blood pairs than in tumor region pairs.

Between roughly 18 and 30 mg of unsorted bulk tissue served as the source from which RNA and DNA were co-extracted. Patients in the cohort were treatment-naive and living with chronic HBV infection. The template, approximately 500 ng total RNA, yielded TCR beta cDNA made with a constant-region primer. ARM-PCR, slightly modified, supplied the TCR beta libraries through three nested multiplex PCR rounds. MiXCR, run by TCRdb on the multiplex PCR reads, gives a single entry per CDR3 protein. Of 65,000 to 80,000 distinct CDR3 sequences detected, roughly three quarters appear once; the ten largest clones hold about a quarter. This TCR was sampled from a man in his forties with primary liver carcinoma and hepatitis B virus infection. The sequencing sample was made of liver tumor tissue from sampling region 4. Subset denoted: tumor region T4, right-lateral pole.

CDR3 coding DNA: TGTGCCAGCAGTGGGAGGTGGACAATTGATCAGCCCCAGCATTTT. It yields the protein CASSGRWTIDQPQHF. This chain connects TRBV6-1 to TRBJ1-5, with D tentatively TRBD1 (5 bases). Germline V gene sequence: CDR1 MNHNS, CDR2 SASEGT. This CDR3 is built from 15 residues. The V end lost 4 bases, the J end lost 5 bases, and 15 bases lay between the germline ends.